The next 23 T cell receptor beta chains were all read from a single sample in a study of post-analysis software for immune sequencing data. Their target antigens are unknown. Whole-study results and caveats: Controls had lower frequencies than patients of five or six TRBV segments, which included TRBV5-6, TRBV5-1 and TRBV20-1.

cDNA libraries of TCR beta carried unique molecular identifiers. TCRdb analysed the PCR reads with MiXCR anew, one entry per CDR3 protein. The sample records roughly 670,000 distinct CDR3 sequences, 59% being singletons. Sample: blood. The source of these receptors is a girl aged 2-10 years with multiple sclerosis.

This rearrangement joins TRBV10-3 to TRBJ1-2; 7 bases line up with TRBD1. Germline V gene sequence: CDR1 ENHRY, CDR2 SYGVKD. The CDR3 sequence is 14 residues long. V was clipped by 7 bases and J by 4 bases; unmatched bases: 9. The CDR3 nucleotides read TGTGCCATCATCGAGGGCCAGGGGGTCTATGGCTACACCTTC. Its translation: CAIIEGQGVYGYTF.

V usage is TRBV20-1 and J usage is TRBJ2-1; TRBD2 aligns across 7 bases. Germline trimming cut 6 bases from V and 5 bases from J; bases unmatched to any gene: 10. Germline CDR1 DFQATT, CDR2 SNEGSKA (reference sequence). The CDR3 covers 14 residues. In DNA form, the CDR3 reads TGCAGTGCGAAAGGACTAGGGCCCAACAATGAGCAGTTCTTC. Amino acid sequence: CSAKGLGPNNEQFF.

The V gene is TRBV18, the J gene TRBJ2-7, with D unresolved. The CDR3 has 12 amino acids. Germline V gives CDR1 KGHSH, CDR2 LQKENI. The V and J ends lost 2 bases and 10 bases respectively, with 12 bases between them. The CDR3 bases are TGTGCCAGCTCACCAGGGAATTTGGGCCAGTACTTC. It translates to CASSPGNLGQYF.

A few counts support this clonotype. The J gene is TRBJ2-2, the V gene TRBV3-1; D is perhaps TRBD1 or TRBD2 (5 bases each). The CDR3 totals 16 residues. Trimming pared 0 bases from V and 6 bases from J, leaving 14 bases between. The germline CDR1 and CDR2 sequences are LGHDT and YNNKEL (reference sequence). The CDR3 is CASSQEGWGYAGELFF. DNA of the CDR3: TGTGCCAGCAGCCAAGAGGGCTGGGGGTATGCCGGGGAGCTGTTTTTT.

This clonotype was counted a few times. The V gene is TRBV20-1, the J gene TRBJ1-5; a weak D match, TRBD1 (6 bases). The germline V gene encodes CDR1 DFQATT and CDR2 SNEGSKA (reference sequence). Trimming stripped 0 bases from V and 7 bases from J, with 10 bases between. The CDR3 has 13 amino acids. The CDR3, as DNA: TGCAGTGCTAGAGAGGCAGGGGAGCAGCCCCAGCATTTT. Protein product: CSAREAGEQPQHF.

This clonotype occurred a few times. The chain carries TRBV7-2 and TRBJ2-7, with 7 bases that match TRBD2. Germline values: CDR1 SGHTA, CDR2 FQGNSA. Trimming cost V 1 base and J 2 bases; bases outside gene matches: 2. The CDR3 is made up of 14 amino acids. The DNA of the CDR3 is TGTGCCAGCAGCTTAGTGGGGGGGGCCTACGAGCAGTACTTC. Protein sequence: CASSLVGGAYEQYF.

The genes are TRBV2 and TRBJ2-7; D is perhaps TRBD1 (6 bases). The J call may be in error: the DNA end matches TRBJ2-4 better. Germline-derived CDR1 and CDR2 are SNHLY and FYNNEI. This CDR3 region has 12 residues. The CDR3 reads CASSGTVNIQYF. CDR3 DNA sequence: TGTGCCAGCAGTGGGACAGTAAACATTCAGTACTTC.

The chain recombines TRBV29-1 with TRBJ2-5; 7 bases align to TRBD2. Germline V gene sequence: CDR1 SQVTM, CDR2 ANQGSEA. The CDR3 totals 15 residues. With 0 bases clipped from V and 1 base from J, the junction kept 5 bases outside the gene matches. The DNA of the CDR3 is TGCAGCGTTGAAGATCCCGGGGGGTTCCAAGAGACCCAGTACTTC. It yields the protein CSVEDPGGFQETQYF.

The chain recombines TRBV12-3 or TRBV12-4 with TRBJ1-1; D gene unclear. Deletions cut 1 base from V and 6 bases from J, with 9 bases between. The CDR3 runs to 13 residues. CDR3 sequence reads: CASSLVGKPEAFF. The CDR3 DNA reads TGTGCCAGCAGTTTAGTCGGGAAGCCTGAAGCTTTCTTT.

A few counts support this clonotype. The V call is TRBV25-1, the J call TRBJ2-1, with D perhaps matching TRBD1 (5 bases). CDR3 length: 13 amino acids. The V end was cut by 4 bases, the J end by 10 bases, with 14 bases between. Germline-derived CDR1 and CDR2 are MGHDK and SYGVNS. The CDR3 loop is CASSAIRVREQFF. CDR3 coding DNA: TGTGCCAGCAGTGCAATCAGGGTACGGGAGCAGTTCTTC.

The chain joins TRBV12-3 or TRBV12-4 to TRBJ2-3, with D perhaps matching TRBD2 (6 bases). The CDR3 has 15 amino acids. V was cut by 3 bases and J by 5 bases, with 15 bases left in between. Written as DNA, the CDR3 is TGTGCCAGCAGTTTGGGGGGACCCCCACAAGATACGCAGTATTTT. Protein product: CASSLGGPPQDTQYF.

The chain is built from TRBV4-1 and TRBJ1-5, with 7 bases aligning to TRBD1. V was pared by 6 bases and J by 7 bases, with 12 bases of the junction left unmatched. Germline assignment: CDR1 MGHRA and CDR2 YSYEKL. This CDR3 has 15 amino acids. CDR3 loop: CASSPTDQGGQPQHF. DNA of the CDR3: TGCGCCAGCAGTCCGACAGATCAGGGGGGCCAGCCCCAGCATTTT.

The chain recombines TRBV5-1 with TRBJ2-6; D is unclear. V shed 4 bases and J shed 0 bases, with 8 bases lying between them. Looked up from germline, CDR1 is SGHRS and CDR2 is YFSETQ. This CDR3 has 15 residues. CDR3 sequence reads: CASSPSFSGANVLTF. The CDR3 DNA reads as TGCGCCAGCAGCCCCTCCTTCTCTGGGGCCAACGTCCTGACTTTC.

The rearrangement joins TRBV18 to TRBJ2-5, with TRBD1 matching over 7 bases. Germline loops: CDR1 KGHSH, CDR2 LQKENI. V trimming: 3 bases; J trimming: 3 bases; junction bases outside the gene matches: 7. The CDR3 contains 15 residues. The DNA for the CDR3 is TGTGCCAGCTCACCCCAGACAGGGTGGGAAGAGACCCAGTACTTC. Residues: CASSPQTGWEETQYF.

The chain joins TRBV3-1 to TRBJ2-5, with 12 positions matching TRBD2. V was clipped by 7 bases and J by 11 bases; unmatched bases: 26. CDR3 length: 19 amino acids. Germline V gives CDR1 LGHDT, CDR2 YNNKEL (reference sequence). The CDR3 nucleotides are TGTGCCAGCATGCCCAGGACTAGCGGGATGAGTACGGGGTACAATGAGCAGTACTTC. As protein: CASMPRTSGMSTGYNEQYF.

V is TRBV7-2 and J is TRBJ1-1; TRBD1 matches at 11 bases. The CDR3 runs to 15 residues. V gave up 5 bases and J gave up 5 bases; unmatched junction bases: 7. Germline assignment: CDR1 SGHTA and CDR2 FQGNSA. The CDR3: CASSPRDRGYTEAFF. The CDR3 coding sequence is TGTGCCAGCAGCCCTCGGGACAGGGGGTATACTGAAGCTTTCTTT.

The DNA of the CDR3 is TGTGCCGGGGCCGGGACTACCCGAGAGACCCAGTACTTC. This gives the protein CAGAGTTRETQYF. The V call is TRBV7-9, the J call TRBJ2-5, with TRBD2 matching 7 bases. The trim removed 11 bases at V and 4 bases at J, leaving 10 bases unmatched. This CDR3 is 13 amino acids long. The germline V gene has CDR1 SEHNR and CDR2 FQNEAQ (reference sequence). Complete variable domain (other parts from reference TRBV7-9 and TRBJ2-5): DTGVSQNPRHKITKRGQNVTFRCDPISEHNRLYWYRQTLGQGPEFLTYFQNEAQLEKSRLLSDRFSAERPKGSFSTLEIQRTEQGDSAMYLCAGAGTTRETQYFGPGTRLLVL.

This clonotype showed up just a few times. The rearrangement joins TRBV12-3 or TRBV12-4 to TRBJ2-7, with 9 bases that match TRBD1. The CDR3 extends over 14 amino acids. V was pared by 7 bases and J by 6 bases, with 10 bases of the junction left unmatched. The CDR3 DNA reads TGTGCCAGCAAACCCGGGACAGGGATTTCCGAGCAGTACTTC. It encodes CASKPGTGISEQYF.

The genes are TRBV29-1 and TRBJ1-2, with 7 bases matching TRBD1. This CDR3 comprises 15 residues. The trim removed 1 base at V and 8 bases at J, leaving 13 bases unmatched. Germline V gene sequence: CDR1 SQVTM, CDR2 ANQGSEA. The CDR3 loop is CSVEGGTGEGIGYTF. The CDR3 coding sequence is TGCAGCGTTGAAGGTGGAACAGGGGAAGGTATCGGCTACACCTTC.

This chain joins TRBV3-1 and TRBJ2-5; D is ambiguous. CDR3 length: 16 residues. The germline CDR1 and CDR2 sequences are LGHDT and YNNKEL (reference sequence). V gave up 0 bases and J gave up 0 bases, with 11 bases separating them. The CDR3 coding sequence is TGTGCCAGCAGCCAAGAAGACCTCGCGTACCAAGAGACCCAGTACTTC. Translated, it gives CASSQEDLAYQETQYF.

This chain connects TRBV5-6 to TRBJ1-5; D gene ambiguous. Germline CDR1 reads SGHDT; CDR2 reads YYEEEE. V shed 4 bases and J shed 3 bases, with 14 bases lying between them. The CDR3 has 15 amino acids. The CDR3, as DNA: TGTGCCAGCAGCGGATCAGGAGACCCCAATCAGCCCCAGCATTTT. It yields the protein CASSGSGDPNQPQHF.

There are a few counts of this clonotype. The chain joins TRBV12-3 or TRBV12-4 to TRBJ2-3, with TRBD1 identical over 8 bases. The CDR3 totals 15 residues. Trimming took 6 bases from V and 3 from J; bases not matched to a gene: 8. CDR3 amino acids: CASSLDRGGTDTQYF. The CDR3 nucleotides are TGTGCCAGCAGCCTTGACAGGGGAGGTACAGATACGCAGTATTTT.

The chain employs TRBV5-6 and TRBJ2-1; the match to TRBD2 covers 11 bases. This CDR3 region has 15 residues. J lost 8 bases, V lost 4 bases, and 8 bases had no gene match. The V gene's germline CDR1 is SGHDT and CDR2 YYEEEE. This CDR3 is CASSQLTSGSYEQFF. CDR3 bases: TGTGCCAGCAGCCAACTCACTAGCGGGAGCTATGAGCAGTTCTTC.